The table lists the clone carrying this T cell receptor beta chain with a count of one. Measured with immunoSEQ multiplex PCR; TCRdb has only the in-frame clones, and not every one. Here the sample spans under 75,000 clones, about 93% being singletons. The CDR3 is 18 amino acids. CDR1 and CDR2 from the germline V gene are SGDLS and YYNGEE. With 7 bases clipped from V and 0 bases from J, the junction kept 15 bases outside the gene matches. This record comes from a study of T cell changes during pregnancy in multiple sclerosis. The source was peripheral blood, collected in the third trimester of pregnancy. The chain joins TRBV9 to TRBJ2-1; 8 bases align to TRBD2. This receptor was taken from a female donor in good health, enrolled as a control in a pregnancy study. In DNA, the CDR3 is TGTGCCAGCGCTCCGGGACTAGACTTACGTAGCTCCTACAATGAGCAGTTCTTC. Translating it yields CASAPGLDLRSSYNEQFF. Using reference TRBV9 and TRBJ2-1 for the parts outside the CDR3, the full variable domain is DSGVTQTPKHLITATGQRVTLRCSPRSGDLSVYWYQQSLDQGLQFLIQYYNGEERAKGNILERFSAQQFPDLHSELNLSSLELGDSALYFCASAPGLDLRSSYNEQFFGPGTRLTVL.